The clone carrying this T cell receptor beta chain is classed as medium-sized by frequency. The antigen remains unidentified. Enrichment of total CD8+ T cells was achieved using negative magnetic separation. By UMI-labeled 5' RACE, the TCR beta libraries were made. Per the authors' pipeline: Whatever TCR beta library was examined, it held from 3,000 to 3,500 up to roughly 18,000 functional CDR3 beta clonotypes. TCRdb re-called the 5' RACE reads; one entry per CDR3 protein, DNA not given. The V and J calls come from TCRdb's annotation, not from the publication. Its listing shows approximately 5,400 distinct CDR3 sequences. The sample originates from a study of human CD8 memory T cell subsets. Study outcomes and limitations: Estimated Chao1 values suggested that diversity was greater among stem-like memory T cells than among precursor exhausted T cells. Precursor exhausted T cells shared very few clonotypes with stem-like memory T cells.

This receptor was identified in a human donor in good health. Source material: CD8+ effector memory T cells (TEM) sorted from PBMCs. Subset given: effector memory CD8 T cells, CCR7- CD45RO+ CD95+.

CDR3 residues: CASSLSGLAGHEQYF. The chain recombines TRBV27 with TRBJ2-7; TCRdb selects TRBD2, and the lack of DNA leaves this call unchecked. The length of the CDR3 is 15 residues. Germline V gene data show CDR1 as MNHEY and CDR2 as SMNVEV (reference sequence).